This T cell receptor (beta chain) was captured in a study of T cells in Graves' hyperthyroidism and ophthalmopathy. Overall study context: Peripheral blood samples were taken at initial diagnosis, prior to any treatment.

Amplified TCR beta CDR3 regions came from RNA transcripts. Using the HTBI primer set, a first-round RT-PCR was run on the TCR CDR3. Each CDR3 protein gets one entry after TCRdb re-called the multiplex PCR reads with MiXCR. Of around 520,000 distinct CDR3 sequences listed, around 15% are singletons. Many counts were recorded for this clonotype. Its specificity is unknown. Whole-study results and caveats: Blood also contained most expanded thyroid clonotypes above 0.001. The model identified upcoming ophthalmopathy a median approximately seven months ahead of onset. A 13 V-J model separated ophthalmopathy from stable hyperthyroidism.

V shed 1 base and J 2 bases; nucleotides not matched to a gene: 1. Germline V gene data show CDR1 as SGHVS and CDR2 as FQNEAQ. This CDR3 is built from 15 residues. The chain has TRBV7-8 and TRBJ2-1, with 8 bases matching TRBD2. The TCR comes from a woman in her 40s with Graves' hyperthyroidism. Source material: blood. CDR3 loop: CASSLEAGAYNEQFF. The CDR3 DNA is TGTGCCAGCAGCTTAGAAGCGGGAGCCTACAATGAGCAGTTCTTC.